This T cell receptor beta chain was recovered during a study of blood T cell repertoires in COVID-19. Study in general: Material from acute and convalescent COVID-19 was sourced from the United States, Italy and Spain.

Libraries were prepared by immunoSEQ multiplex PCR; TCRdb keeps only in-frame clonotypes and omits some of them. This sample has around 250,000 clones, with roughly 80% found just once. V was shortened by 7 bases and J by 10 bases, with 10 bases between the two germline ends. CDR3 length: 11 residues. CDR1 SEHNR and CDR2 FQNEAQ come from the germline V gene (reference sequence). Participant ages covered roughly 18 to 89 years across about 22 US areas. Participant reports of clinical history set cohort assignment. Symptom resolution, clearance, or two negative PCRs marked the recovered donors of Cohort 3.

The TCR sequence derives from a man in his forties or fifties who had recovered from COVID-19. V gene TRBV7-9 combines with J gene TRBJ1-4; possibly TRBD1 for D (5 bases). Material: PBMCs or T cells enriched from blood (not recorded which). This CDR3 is CASIGRGKLFF. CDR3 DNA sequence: TGTGCCAGCATCGGAAGGGGAAAACTGTTTTTT.